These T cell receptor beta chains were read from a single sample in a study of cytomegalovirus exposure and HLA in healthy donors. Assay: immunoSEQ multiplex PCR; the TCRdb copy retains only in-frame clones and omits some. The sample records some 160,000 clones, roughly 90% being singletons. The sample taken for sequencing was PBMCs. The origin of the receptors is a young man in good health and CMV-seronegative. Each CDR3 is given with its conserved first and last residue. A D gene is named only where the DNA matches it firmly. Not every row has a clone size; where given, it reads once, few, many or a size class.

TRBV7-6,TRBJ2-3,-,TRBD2,CASSPLRTSKDTQYF,TGTGCCAGCAGCCCACTCCGGACTAGCAAAGATACGCAGTATTTT
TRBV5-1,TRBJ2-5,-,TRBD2,CASSFSPPSGGRETQYF,TGCGCCAGCAGCTTTTCACCGCCTAGCGGGGGGAGGGAGACCCAGTACTTC
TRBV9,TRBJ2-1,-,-,CASSLKYRDNEQFF,TGTGCCAGCAGCCTAAAATACAGGGACAATGAGCAGTTCTTC
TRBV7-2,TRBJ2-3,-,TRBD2,CASSLDLAGVPDTQYF,TGTGCCAGCAGCTTAGATCTAGCGGGAGTCCCAGATACGCAGTATTTT
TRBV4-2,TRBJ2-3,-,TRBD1,CASRGDRVGADTQYF,TGTGCCAGCAGAGGGGACAGGGTGGGCGCAGATACGCAGTATTTT
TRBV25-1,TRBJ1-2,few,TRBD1,CASSEWGQGTGYTF,TGTGCCAGCAGTGAGTGGGGACAGGGTACTGGCTACACCTTC
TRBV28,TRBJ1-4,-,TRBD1,CAATGVNEKLFF,TGTGCCGCAACAGGGGTTAATGAAAAACTGTTTTTT
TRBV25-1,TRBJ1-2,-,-,CASSSGGASYGYTF,TGTGCCAGCAGCTCTGGGGGGGCGAGCTATGGCTACACCTTC
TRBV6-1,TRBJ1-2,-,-,CASSETQNYGYTF,TGTGCCAGCAGTGAAACACAAAACTATGGCTACACCTTC
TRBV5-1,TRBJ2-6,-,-,CASRFGTPSGANVLTF,TGCGCCAGCAGATTCGGGACTCCCTCTGGGGCCAACGTCCTGACTTTC
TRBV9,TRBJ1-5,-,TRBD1,CASSVGGTGSNQPQHF,TGTGCCAGCAGCGTCGGCGGGACAGGGAGCAATCAGCCCCAGCATTTT
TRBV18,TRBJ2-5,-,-,CASSPSEYGETQYF,TGTGCCAGCTCACCAAGTGAGTATGGAGAGACCCAGTACTTC
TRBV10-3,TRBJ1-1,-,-,CAIRRDTDFWNTEAFF,TGTGCCATCAGGAGGGACACGGACTTTTGGAACACTGAAGCTTTCTTT
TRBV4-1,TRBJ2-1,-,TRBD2,CASSQGLAVYGEQFF,TGCGCCAGCAGCCAAGGACTAGCTGTTTACGGTGAGCAGTTCTTC
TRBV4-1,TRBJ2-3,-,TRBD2,CASRQTSGGGNTQYF,TGCGCCAGCAGACAGACTAGCGGGGGAGGGAATACGCAGTATTTT